One sample yielded the 24 T cell receptor beta chains listed below, sequenced in a study of blood T cell repertoires in COVID-19. Assay used: immunoSEQ multiplex PCR; TCRdb lists only in-frame clones, some missing. In the table there are approximately 190,000 clones, around four fifths of which are singletons. The sequencing sample was made of peripheral blood. The source of these receptors is a young man with active or convalescent COVID-19.

The J gene is TRBJ1-1, the V gene TRBV5-1, with 9 bases aligning to TRBD1. V shed 4 bases, J shed 1 base, and the junction held 5 bases outside the gene matches. The germline gives CDR1 SGHRS, CDR2 YFSETQ. The CDR3 covers 15 residues. Here the CDR3 DNA reads TGCGCCAGCAGCCCTGGACAGGGGACGAACACTGAAGCTTTCTTT. This translates into CASSPGQGTNTEAFF.

The sample holds one count of this clone. The chain joins TRBV9 to TRBJ2-5; D might be TRBD2 (5 bases). Germline values: CDR1 SGDLS, CDR2 YYNGEE. This CDR3 region has 13 residues. V lost 0 bases and J 4 bases, leaving 7 bases between the germline ends. The CDR3 protein is CASSVERGETQYF. For the CDR3, the DNA is TGTGCCAGCAGCGTAGAACGGGGAGAGACCCAGTACTTC.

This chain joins TRBV10-2 and TRBJ2-7; D is possibly TRBD2 (7 bases). V was cut by 2 bases and J by 3 bases, with 8 bases left in between. CDR3 length: 13 amino acids. Germline loops: CDR1 WSHSY, CDR2 SAAADI. The CDR3 region has the DNA TGCGCCAGCAGTGAGAGGGGGGGCTACGAGCAGTACGTC. This sequence encodes CASSERGGYEQYV.

The chain is built from TRBV7-6 and TRBJ2-6; TRBD1 matches at 7 bases. The V gene end was trimmed by 0 bases and the J gene end by 4 bases; junction bases not matched to a gene: 6. Germline V CDR1 and CDR2: SGHVS, FNYEAQ. This CDR3 region has 17 residues. The DNA of the CDR3 is TGTGCCAGCAGCTTAGCTAGTACAGGGGACGGGGCCAACGTCCTGACTTTC. Protein sequence: CASSLASTGDGANVLTF.

V gene TRBV5-5 combines with J gene TRBJ2-3; TRBD1 might be the D (7 bases). Deletions cut 4 bases from V and 2 bases from J, with 11 bases between. Germline-derived CDR1 and CDR2 are SGHKS and YYEKEE (reference sequence). The CDR3 contains 14 residues. This chain's CDR3 is CASSAGQSTDTQYF. In DNA, the CDR3 is TGTGCCAGCAGCGCGGGACAGTCCACAGATACGCAGTATTTT.

The chain is built from TRBV27 and TRBJ2-3; D might be TRBD2 (6 bases). The CDR3 is 15 amino acids. Germline V CDR1 and CDR2: MNHEY, SMNVEV (reference sequence). With 2 bases removed from V and 6 bases from J, the gap between germline ends came to 15 bases. The CDR3 here is CASSLRRGPWDTQYF. As DNA, the CDR3 is TGTGCCAGCAGTTTAAGGAGGGGCCCATGGGATACGCAGTATTTT.

The chain carries TRBV7-9 and TRBJ2-1, with TRBD2 matching 11 bases. Germline CDR1 reads SEHNR; CDR2 reads FQNEAQ (reference sequence). There are 22 residues in the CDR3. V was pared by 5 bases and J by 4 bases, with 25 bases of the junction left unmatched. The CDR3 DNA sequence: TGTGCCAGCAGCAAACTTACTATGGTAGCGGGAGGGCCTCAGCGACGATACAATGAGCAGTTCTTC. It yields the protein CASSKLTMVAGGPQRRYNEQFF.

V is TRBV7-2 and J is TRBJ1-2; D not resolved. This CDR3 contains 15 residues. Germline CDR1 reads SGHTA; CDR2 reads FQGNSA. V was clipped by 1 base and J by 1 base, with 10 bases between them. This chain's CDR3 is CASSLGLQSNYGYTF. CDR3 DNA sequence: TGTGCCAGCAGCTTAGGTCTACAGAGTAACTATGGCTACACCTTC.

The CDR3 DNA sequence: TGTGCCAGCAGTCCTTTCGCCACAGGGCAGCCCCAGCATTTT. Translated: CASSPFATGQPQHF. The chain couples TRBV27 to TRBJ1-5, with D possibly matching TRBD1 (6 bases). The CDR3 has 14 residues. From germline, CDR1 is MNHEY and CDR2 SMNVEV (reference sequence). The V end was cut by 5 bases, the J end by 7 bases, with 15 bases between.

This clone was counted ten times or more. The chain employs TRBV6-5 and TRBJ1-2; 9 positions match TRBD1. Per germline, CDR1 MNHEY and CDR2 SVGAGI. V was clipped by 4 bases and J by 5 bases; unmatched bases: 11. The CDR3 loop spans 16 amino acids. CDR3 coding DNA: TGTGCCAGCAGTTTAAATCCCCTCGGGACAGGGTATGGCTACACCTTC. Amino acid sequence: CASSLNPLGTGYGYTF.

This chain uses TRBV27 with TRBJ1-3; 7 bases map to TRBD1. The trim removed 4 bases at V and 1 base at J, leaving 4 bases unmatched. The V gene's germline CDR1 is MNHEY and CDR2 SMNVEV (reference sequence). This CDR3 is 15 amino acids long. CDR3 coding DNA: TGTGCCAGCAGTTCCACAGGGGAGTCTGGAAACACCATATATTTT. Translated: CASSSTGESGNTIYF.

The chain combines TRBV12-5 with TRBJ1-3; D uncertain. CDR3 size: 15 residues. Germline CDR1 is LGHNT and CDR2 is FRNRAP. V was shortened by 6 bases and J by 0 bases, with 12 bases between the two germline ends. CDR3 nucleotides: TGTGCTAGTGGCCTCGGCGGTCGCTCTGGAAACACCATATATTTT. It specifies CASGLGGRSGNTIYF.

The CDR3 reads CASTPGGTSASYGYTF. CDR3 sequence (DNA): TGCGCCAGCACCCCCGGAGGCACTTCAGCTAGCTATGGCTACACCTTC. This chain uses TRBV5-1 with TRBJ1-2; the D is unclear. Trimming took off 6 bases at V and 4 bases at J, with 22 bases between the two ends. CDR3 length equals 16 residues. Per germline, CDR1 SGHRS and CDR2 YFSETQ.

The V gene is TRBV5-1, the J gene TRBJ1-5; TRBD1 is a possible D gene (6 bases). V lost 0 bases and J 5 bases, leaving 9 bases between the germline ends. Germline values: CDR1 SGHRS, CDR2 YFSETQ. The CDR3 totals 14 residues. CDR3 region: CASSLENRDQPQHF. CDR3 sequence (DNA): TGCGCCAGCAGCTTGGAGAACAGGGATCAGCCCCAGCATTTT.

The V and J genes are TRBV13 and TRBJ1-1, with 8 bases lining up with TRBD1. The germline V gene encodes CDR1 PRHDT and CDR2 FYEKMQ (reference sequence). V trimming: 5 bases; J trimming: 9 bases; junction bases outside the gene matches: 8. CDR3 length: 13 residues. The CDR3 bases are TGTGCCAGCAGCACGCGACAGGGGAGGCAAGCTTTCTTT. It specifies CASSTRQGRQAFF.

There are a few counts of this clone. The CDR3 loop reads CASSYRSSYEQYF. The CDR3 nucleotides read TGTGCCAGCAGTTACCGGAGCTCCTACGAGCAGTACTTC. V usage is TRBV6-5 and J usage is TRBJ2-7; D gene ambiguous. With 2 bases removed from V and 0 bases from J, the gap between germline ends came to 5 bases. This CDR3 has 13 residues. Germline V gene lookup returns CDR1 MNHEY and CDR2 SVGAGI.

This clone was counted many times. The genes are TRBV7-3 and TRBJ2-1, with 7 bases lining up with TRBD1. The V gene end was trimmed by 1 base and the J gene end by 9 bases; junction bases not matched to a gene: 6. The germline gives CDR1 SGHTA, CDR2 FQGTGA. This CDR3 has 14 residues. CDR3 amino acids: CASSLIGTAGEQFF. The DNA of the CDR3 is TGTGCCAGCAGCTTAATAGGGACAGCCGGTGAGCAGTTCTTC.

The chain couples TRBV6-5 to TRBJ2-3; the match to TRBD2 covers 9 bases. Germline values: CDR1 MNHEY, CDR2 SVGAGI. J was trimmed by 9 bases and V by 8 bases; bases with no gene match: 9. The CDR3 sequence is 13 residues long. As DNA, the CDR3 is TGTGCCAGCGCCGGGCTAGCGGGATGGACGCAGTATTTT. It yields the protein CASAGLAGWTQYF.

This sequence joins TRBV7-9 and TRBJ2-5; D may be TRBD1 (6 bases). Trimming cost V 3 bases and J 5 bases, with 16 bases left between them. The CDR3 has 15 amino acids. Germline V gene data show CDR1 as SEHNR and CDR2 as FQNEAQ (reference sequence). The DNA for the CDR3 is TGTGCCAGCAGCTTGGGACACAGGGAAGGTGAGACCCAGTACTTC. Translated: CASSLGHREGETQYF.

The table lists this clone with a few counts. V and J are TRBV27 and TRBJ1-1; 8 bases match TRBD1. The CDR3 is 14 residues long. After removal of 10 bases from V and 4 bases from J, the junction contained 11 bases not matched to a gene. The germline V gene encodes CDR1 MNHEY and CDR2 SMNVEV (reference sequence). CDR3 sequence reads: CAMKQGALGTEAFF. Here the CDR3 DNA reads TGTGCCATGAAGCAGGGGGCCTTAGGCACTGAAGCTTTCTTT.

The genes are TRBV3-1 (or the pseudogene TRBV3-2) and TRBJ1-2, with 10 bases matching TRBD1. CDR3 length: 13 amino acids. The junction had 2 bases not matched to a gene; V was cut back by 4 bases and J by 6 bases. CDR1 is LGHDT, CDR2 YNNKEL, per germline (reference sequence). The CDR3 protein is CASSRQGADGYTF. The CDR3 DNA reads TGTGCCAGCAGCCGACAGGGGGCGGATGGCTACACCTTC.

V is TRBV5-6 and J is TRBJ2-5; D perhaps matches TRBD2 (6 bases). The germline V gene encodes CDR1 SGHDT and CDR2 YYEEEE. This CDR3 is 15 amino acids long. The V end was cut by 3 bases, the J end by 4 bases, with 16 bases between. Here the CDR3 DNA reads TGTGCCAGCAGCTCCCCCATGGCGGGACCAGAGACCCAGTACTTC. This codes for CASSSPMAGPETQYF.

The V gene is TRBV25-1, the J gene TRBJ2-7, with D tentatively TRBD1 (6 bases). V was pared by 3 bases and J by 2 bases, with 14 bases between. The CDR3 has 15 amino acids. Germline CDR1 and CDR2: MGHDK and SYGVNS. CDR3 DNA: TGTGCCAGCAGTGAGGGTTGGGACACCCCCTACGAGCAGTACTTC. Protein sequence: CASSEGWDTPYEQYF.

The CDR3 protein is CASSKEDTSRRYEQYF. The CDR3 bases are TGTGCCAGCAGCAAAGAGGACACCTCAAGACGCTACGAGCAGTACTTC. V usage is TRBV21-1 and J usage is TRBJ2-7; the table's D call, TRBD1, has no DNA check behind it. TRBV21-1 is classified as a pseudogene. The CDR3 has 16 residues.